This TCR beta chain appears in the sequencing data of a study of tumor and adjacent non-tumor tissue in lung cancer. As for the study in general: Histology: about twelve adenocarcinoma, a couple of squamous cell carcinoma, 1 small cell lung cancer.

With regard to this clonotype: Sequence at one end of the junction differs from germline and may be a read error.

This sample's RNA came from whole unsorted tissue. TCRbeta libraries were built with three rounds of nested PCR, modified from ARM-PCR. TCRdb re-derived calls from the multiplex PCR reads in MiXCR, one entry per CDR3 protein. The table lists about 120,000 distinct CDR3 sequences, around three fifths of them singletons. The CDR3 loop spans 14 amino acids. Germline values: CDR1 KGHDR, CDR2 SFDVKD. Sequenced input: lung tumor tissue. This sequence joins TRBV24-1 and TRBJ2-3, with D possibly matching TRBD1 (6 bases). The sequence was collected from a man aged 30 to 39 with non-small cell lung cancer. Here the CDR3 reads CGTSETGTTDMQYF. The CDR3 DNA reads TGTGGCACCAGTGAAACCGGGACAACAGATATGCAGTATTTT.